Here is one TCR beta chain with its context. This entry is derived from a study of cytotoxic CD8 clonotypes in ibrutinib-treated CLL. Background on the study: Response samples were drawn at a median of about 13 months of treatment, range 6 to 36.

Measured with immunoSEQ multiplex PCR; TCRdb has only the in-frame clones, and not every one. The sample has around 30,000 clones; around 60% are singletons. CDR1 and CDR2 from the germline V gene are SGHRS and YFSETQ. The ends were cut back, 0 bases at V and 2 bases at J, with 11 bases in the middle. CDR3 length equals 15 residues. The rearrangement links TRBV5-1 to TRBJ1-2; no clear D gene. The sequence derives from a human donor with chronic lymphocytic leukemia. Sequences were derived from PBMCs, sampled before ibrutinib treatment. The DNA for the CDR3 is TGCGCCAGCAGCTTGGTTCTCGGGCAGAACTATGGCTACACCTTC. Amino acid sequence: CASSLVLGQNYGYTF.